Sequencing of this T cell receptor beta chain was carried out in a study of human T cells and chemical hapten exposure. Noted time point: patch test 1, 2 weeks after DPC sensitization. Stated treatment: therapeutic diphenylcyclopropenone sensitization with weekly scalp DPC. The CDR3 has 11 amino acids. Trimming took 4 bases from V and 4 from J, leaving 7 bases between them. Germline CDR1 SQVTM, CDR2 ANQGSEA. Ten or more counts support this clonotype. The study used a library that attached unique molecular identifiers to individual cDNA molecules. Per the authors' pipeline: With a range of about 23,224 to 700,000, the median per sample was about 92,000 TCRs. TCRdb reanalysed the RACE reads using MiXCR and keeps one entry per CDR3 protein. These V and J calls rely on TCRdb rather than the paper's analysis. The sample includes 65,000 to 85,000 distinct CDR3 sequences, 9% to 12% of them seen just once.

The TCR comes from a woman aged 50 to 65 with alopecia areata. Some clones in this sample may be carry-over from other donors' samples. This sequence joins TRBV29-1 and TRBJ1-1; the D gene is possibly TRBD1 (5 bases). Specimen: whole blood, collected in connection with sensitization to the hapten diphenylcyclopropenone (DPC). DNA for the CDR3: TGCAGCGTTGGGGGCGGCACTGAAGCTTTCTTT. Its translation: CSVGGGTEAFF.